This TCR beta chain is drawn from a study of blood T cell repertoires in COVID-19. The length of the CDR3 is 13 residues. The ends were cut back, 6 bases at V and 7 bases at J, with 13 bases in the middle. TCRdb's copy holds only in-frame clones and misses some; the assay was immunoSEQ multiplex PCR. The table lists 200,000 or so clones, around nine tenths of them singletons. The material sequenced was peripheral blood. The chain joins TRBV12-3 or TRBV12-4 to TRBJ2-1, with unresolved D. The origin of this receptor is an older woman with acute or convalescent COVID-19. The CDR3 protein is CASSPQETNEQFF. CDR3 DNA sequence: TGTGCCAGCAGCCCACAAGAGACAAATGAGCAGTTCTTC.